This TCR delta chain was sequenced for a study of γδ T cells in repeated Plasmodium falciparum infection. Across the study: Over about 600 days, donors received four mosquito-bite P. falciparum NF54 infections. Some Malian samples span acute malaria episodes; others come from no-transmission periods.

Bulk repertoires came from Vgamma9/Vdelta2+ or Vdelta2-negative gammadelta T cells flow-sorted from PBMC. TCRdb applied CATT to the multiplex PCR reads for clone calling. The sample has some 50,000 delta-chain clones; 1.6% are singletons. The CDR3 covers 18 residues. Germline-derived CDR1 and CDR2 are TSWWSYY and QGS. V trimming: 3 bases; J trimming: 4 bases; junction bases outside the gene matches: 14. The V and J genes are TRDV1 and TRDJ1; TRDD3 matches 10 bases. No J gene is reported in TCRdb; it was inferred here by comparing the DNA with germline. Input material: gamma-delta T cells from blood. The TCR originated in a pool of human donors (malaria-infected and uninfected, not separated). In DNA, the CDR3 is TGTGCTCTTGGGGACTCAGCCTTCCATGCTGGGGGATACGATAAACTCATCTTT. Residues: CALGDSAFHAGGYDKLIF.